This entry lists 10 T cell receptor beta chains sequenced from one sample in a study of metastatic and nonmetastatic thyroid tumors. Among the patients, none had received any treatment before thyroid surgery. TCRdb recomputed clones from the PCR reads via MiXCR. The table includes fewer than 70,000 clones, 25% to 35% detected once. Source material: blood. These receptor sequences come from a female donor with papillary thyroid cancer or a benign thyroid nodule (not recorded which). Some clones in this sample may be carry-over from other donors' samples.

This clone was found many times. This specimen includes other DNA sequences encoding the same CDR3. This chain uses TRBV3-1 with TRBJ1-1, with a weak D call TRBD1 (6 bases). Germline V gene data show CDR1 as LGHDT and CDR2 as YNNKEL (reference sequence). The germline V and J ends were trimmed by 1 base and 8 bases, with 8 bases remaining between them. The CDR3 contains 12 residues. DNA for the CDR3: TGTGCCAGCAGCCAAGTGACAGGCGAAGCTTTCTTT. Residues: CASSQVTGEAFF.

This clone was seen only a few times. The chain uses TRBV6-2 or TRBV6-3 and TRBJ1-6, with 7 bases lining up with TRBD1. CDR1 is MNHEY, CDR2 SVGEGT, per germline. The V segment lost 0 bases and the J segment 12 bases; nucleotides outside the gene matches: 8. This CDR3 has 15 amino acids. CDR3 coding DNA: TGTGCCAGCAGTTACTCGACAGGGCGGATAATACCCCTCCACTTT. Translating it yields CASSYSTGRIIPLHF.

This clone came up many times. The chain is built from TRBV27 and TRBJ2-1; a weak D match, TRBD2 (7 bases). Per germline, CDR1 MNHEY and CDR2 SMNVEV (reference sequence). There are 15 residues in the CDR3. Deletions cut 5 bases from V and 9 bases from J, with 20 bases between. The CDR3 is CASSLGAGAEREQFF. The CDR3 coding sequence is TGTGCCAGCAGTCTCGGGGCGGGGGCGGAACGTGAGCAGTTCTTC.

This clone has a count of ten or more. A much larger clone differs from this one at a single base, so this may be a read error. Other nucleotide sequences from this sample produce the same CDR3. V is TRBV20-1 and J is TRBJ1-2; TRBD1 matches at 11 bases. Germline loops: CDR1 DFQATT, CDR2 SNEGSKA (reference sequence). This CDR3 comprises 15 residues. J gave up 7 bases and V 5 bases, and 12 bases lay outside the gene matches. This CDR3 reads CSAPLRDRGRGGYTF. In nucleotides, the CDR3 is TGCAGTGCTCCCCTCAGGGACAGGGGGAGGGGTGGCTACACCTTC.

Sample share makes this clone medium-sized. The CDR3 DNA is TGTGCCAGCAGTTACTGTGAACGACGGAACTTGAGCAATCAGCCCCAGCATTTT. Amino acids: CASSYCERRNLSNQPQHF. The chain joins TRBV6-5 to TRBJ1-5; D is undetermined. The V gene lost 1 base and the J gene lost 1 base, with 17 bases spanning the gap. Looked up from germline, CDR1 is MNHEY and CDR2 is SVGAGI. The CDR3 extends over 18 amino acids.

This clone was recorded a few times. The chain recombines TRBV7-9 with TRBJ2-7; no firm D call. The CDR3 extends over 14 amino acids. CDR1 is SEHNR and CDR2 is FQNEAQ in the germline V gene (reference sequence). The germline V and J ends were trimmed by 0 bases and 2 bases, with 8 bases remaining between them. The CDR3 protein is CASSLAGWAYEQYF. In DNA, the CDR3 is TGTGCCAGCAGCTTAGCGGGATGGGCCTACGAGCAGTACTTC.

This clone was picked up many times. The V and J genes are TRBV20-1 and TRBJ2-7; the match to TRBD1 covers 7 bases. The CDR3 consists of 15 residues. Germline V gene sequence: CDR1 DFQATT, CDR2 SNEGSKA (reference sequence). With V trimmed by 5 bases and J by 3 bases, 13 bases remained unmatched. CDR3 amino acids: CSAFRDRDGHYEQYF. The CDR3, as DNA: TGCAGTGCTTTTCGAGACAGGGACGGACACTACGAGCAGTACTTC.

The gene calls are TRBV24-1 and TRBJ2-1; unclear D gene. CDR3 length: 15 residues. Germline loops: CDR1 KGHDR, CDR2 SFDVKD. Trimming removed 4 bases from V and 0 bases from J, with 9 bases in between. CDR3 coding DNA: TGTGCCACCAGTGACCGACGGAGCTCCTACAATGAGCAGTTCTTC. Its protein product is CATSDRRSSYNEQFF.

This clone was recorded many times. The CDR3 protein is CASSYWDQPQHF. Written as DNA, the CDR3 is TGTGCCAGCAGTTATTGGGATCAGCCCCAGCATTTT. The chain has TRBV6-2 or TRBV6-3 and TRBJ1-5; D not certain. V lost 3 bases and J 5 bases, leaving 5 bases between the germline ends. There are 12 residues in the CDR3. Germline V CDR1 and CDR2: MNHEY, SVGEGT.

This clone was observed a handful of times. V gene TRBV6-1 combines with J gene TRBJ1-2; a weak D match, TRBD1 (6 bases). Between the trimmed V and J ends, which lost 6 bases and 4 bases, there was a span of 18 bases. The CDR3 has 15 amino acids. Germline assignment: CDR1 MNHNS and CDR2 SASEGT. CDR3 sequence: CASSRAGAAGYGYTF. The CDR3 nucleotides read TGTGCCAGCAGCAGGGCGGGGGCGGCAGGCTATGGCTACACCTTC.